This is a list of T cell receptor beta chains from one sample in a study of blood T cell repertoires in COVID-19. The protocol was immunoSEQ multiplex PCR, while the TCRdb copy is restricted to in-frame clones and leaves out a portion. The sample shows about 390,000 clones, around nine tenths of them seen only once. The sequenced material came from PBMCs or T cells enriched from blood (not recorded which). Every receptor here comes from a woman aged 50 to 65 who had recovered from COVID-19. Both conserved end residues are part of each CDR3. The D gene is left open where the match is weak.

v_gene	j_gene	d_gene	CDR3aa
TRBV9	TRBJ1-1	.	CASSVEPLNTEAFF
TRBV3-1/TRBV3-2	TRBJ1-5	.	CASSQGGPQPQHF
TRBV7-8	TRBJ1-1	TRBD1	CASSSLGQRAGGTEAFF
TRBV4-3	TRBJ2-5	TRBD2	CASSQDGLEQETQYF
TRBV2	TRBJ2-3	TRBD2	CASSETSGGPPSTDTQYF
TRBV10-3	TRBJ1-2	TRBD1	CATANPRTGGNYGYTF
TRBV6-5	TRBJ2-7	.	CASSSVRVISYEQYF
TRBV5-8	TRBJ2-3	.	CASSPRGDTQYF
TRBV28	TRBJ1-2	.	CASLTPAAWDGYTF
TRBV19	TRBJ2-1	.	CASSIVGKGPNEQFF
TRBV3-1/TRBV3-2	TRBJ2-7	.	CASSQDLGQTLDYEQYF
TRBV5-6	TRBJ1-4	TRBD1	CASSLRDRVLF
TRBV7-9	TRBJ2-7	TRBD1	CASSQRQGTHEQYF
TRBV4-1	TRBJ1-1	.	CASSQGQRWRNTEAFF
TRBV7-3	TRBJ2-3	TRBD2	CASSLGLAGGDTQYF
TRBV5-5	TRBJ1-6	.	CASTLAPISYNSPLHF
TRBV12-5	TRBJ2-4	.	CASGLGRFLAKNIQYF
TRBV7-9	TRBJ1-2	.	CASSLAPDTYGYTF
TRBV7-6	TRBJ2-2	.	CASSTNGGLDTGELFF
TRBV6-5	TRBJ2-1	TRBD1	CASNIQGGRYNEQFF
TRBV7-8	TRBJ1-1	TRBD1	CASSWSRDRNTEAFF
TRBV28	TRBJ1-2	TRBD1	CASSRWTGTYGYTF
TRBV19	TRBJ1-2	TRBD1	CASEPGQGGGYTF
TRBV9	TRBJ2-6	.	CASRRRRVFSVVSGANVLTF
TRBV6-5	TRBJ1-6	TRBD1	CATDRDGISNSPLHF
TRBV7-8	TRBJ2-7	TRBD1	CASSLALDRDEQYF
TRBV10-3	TRBJ1-2	TRBD1	CAITPDRVKNGYTF
TRBV30	TRBJ2-7	.	CAWSVEVGGLEQYF
TRBV7-2	TRBJ1-5	.	CASSLQNNQPQHF
TRBV10-3	TRBJ1-3	.	CAIEGEDVSGNTIYF
TRBV6-1	TRBJ1-5	.	CASSDGTGSGQPQHF
TRBV3-1/TRBV3-2	TRBJ1-2	.	CASSQDLAAGYGYTF
TRBV29-1	TRBJ1-2	TRBD1	CSAKRRLRGRDGYTF
TRBV7-2	TRBJ1-2	.	CASSLGGQLYGYTF
TRBV10-3	TRBJ2-7	.	CAISTGTEAVEQYF
TRBV10-2	TRBJ1-2	.	CASRATGGAHGYTF
TRBV13	TRBJ1-2	.	CASSFPGPGGDRGYTF
TRBV19	TRBJ2-6	TRBD1	CASTTKGQGAPGANVLTF
TRBV14	TRBJ1-2	.	CASSQDREAYHYGYTF
TRBV5-1	TRBJ2-1	TRBD1	CASSLGTGRSNEQFF
TRBV6-2/TRBV6-3	TRBJ2-5	.	CASSYLLRGAETQYF
TRBV2	TRBJ1-2	.	CASSSLGPYGYTF
TRBV7-2	TRBJ2-3	.	CASSLVGGPTDTQYF